The 22 T cell receptor beta chains below were found in one sample sequenced in a study of blood T cell repertoires in COVID-19. This table comes from immunoSEQ multiplex PCR, and its TCRdb copy is limited to in-frame clones, with some not included. Among some 110,000 clones listed, over 70% were seen once. Sequencing used peripheral blood. The receptor source for this set is a woman in her 70s with acute or convalescent COVID-19.

The chain has TRBV3-1 (or the pseudogene TRBV3-2) and TRBJ2-1, with 8 nucleotides matching TRBD1. The CDR3 covers 14 residues. V lost 4 bases to trimming and J lost 6 bases; unmatched junction nucleotides: 5. Germline V lookup: CDR1 LGHDT, CDR2 YNNKEL (reference sequence). The CDR3 protein is CASSRTGRGNEQFF. As DNA, the CDR3 is TGTGCCAGCAGCCGGACAGGGAGAGGCAATGAGCAGTTCTTC.

The chain links TRBV5-1 to TRBJ2-2; 10 positions agree with TRBD1. The CDR3 is 18 residues long. Germline CDR1 SGHRS, CDR2 YFSETQ. Trimming took 0 bases from V and 5 from J; bases not matched to a gene: 10. The CDR3 here is CASSLDIPGQGSTGELFF. CDR3 DNA: TGCGCCAGCAGCTTGGACATCCCGGGACAGGGGTCAACCGGGGAGCTGTTTTTT.

The CDR3 DNA follows: TGTGCCACCAGTGATTTGGTCGGGTCTTATAGCAATCAGCCCCAGCATTTT. Its protein product is CATSDLVGSYSNQPQHF. The chain links TRBV24-1 to TRBJ1-5, with D hard to call. The germline V gene has CDR1 KGHDR and CDR2 SFDVKD. CDR3 length: 17 residues. The V end lost 0 bases, the J end lost 0 bases, and 11 bases lay between the germline ends.

There are a few counts of this clone. The rearrangement uses TRBV3-1 (or the pseudogene TRBV3-2) and TRBJ2-2; perhaps TRBD2 as D (5 bases). Germline CDR1 is LGHDT and CDR2 is YNNKEL (reference sequence). Trimming took off 4 bases at V and 7 bases at J, with 13 bases between the two ends. This CDR3 has 14 amino acids. The CDR3 sequence: CASSPTSKVGELFF. Here the CDR3 DNA reads TGTGCCAGCAGCCCAACTAGTAAGGTCGGGGAGCTGTTTTTT.

This rearrangement joins TRBV7-9 to TRBJ1-2; 8 bases fit TRBD1. Germline V lookup: CDR1 SEHNR, CDR2 FQNEAQ (reference sequence). V shed 3 bases, J shed 8 bases, and the junction held 5 bases outside the gene matches. This CDR3 has 13 amino acids. CDR3 region: CASSFEQGGGYTF. Here the CDR3 DNA reads TGTGCCAGCAGCTTTGAACAGGGGGGAGGCTACACCTTC.

The chain has TRBV5-1 and TRBJ2-6; D not certain. The CDR3 extends over 17 amino acids. The germline V gene has CDR1 SGHRS and CDR2 YFSETQ. Trimming pared 3 bases from V and 0 bases from J, leaving 13 bases between. CDR3 coding DNA: TGCGCCAGCAGCTCCCCCACGTCTAGCTCTGGGGCCAACGTCCTGACTTTC. Translating gives CASSSPTSSSGANVLTF.

The rearrangement joins TRBV15 to TRBJ1-3, with a possible D match to TRBD1 (5 bases). This CDR3 has 16 residues. Trimming stripped 0 bases from V and 4 bases from J, with 13 bases between. Looked up from germline, CDR1 is LNHNV and CDR2 is YYDKDF (reference sequence). This CDR3 reads CATSRDGRAGGNTIYF. DNA of the CDR3: TGTGCCACCAGCAGAGATGGCAGGGCGGGGGGAAACACCATATATTTT.

This rearrangement joins TRBV19 to TRBJ1-4; 9 nucleotides agree with TRBD1. J was trimmed by 8 bases and V by 8 bases; bases with no gene match: 12. CDR3 length: 15 residues. The V gene's germline CDR1 is LNHDA and CDR2 SQIVND (reference sequence). The CDR3 DNA reads as TGTGCCAGTTTTCCCTCCGGGACAGGGAACGAAAAACTGTTTTTT. Its translation: CASFPSGTGNEKLFF.

The chain combines TRBV20-1 with TRBJ1-1, with a weak D call TRBD1 (5 bases). This CDR3 is 13 amino acids long. Germline V gene sequence: CDR1 DFQATT, CDR2 SNEGSKA (reference sequence). With 3 bases removed from V and 2 bases from J, the gap between germline ends came to 10 bases. The CDR3, as DNA: TGCAGTGCTAGTGGCGGGGGAAACACTGAAGCTTTCTTT. Amino acids: CSASGGGNTEAFF.

The chain combines TRBV21-1 with TRBJ2-7; the table's D gene call, TRBD2, was not cross checked with the DNA. TRBV21-1 is a recognized pseudogene. This CDR3 contains 15 residues. CDR3 residues: CASSPTDGALTHEYF. The CDR3 DNA is TGTGCCAGCAGCCCAACTGACGGAGCTCTGACTCACGAGTACTTC.

The chain is built from TRBV6-1 and TRBJ2-3, with D uncertain. The CDR3 is 17 amino acids. V lost 4 bases and J lost 0, with 17 bases in between. CDR1 and CDR2 (germline): MNHNS, SASEGT. The CDR3 loop reads CASSGPPHARSTDTQYF. Here the CDR3 DNA reads TGTGCCAGCAGTGGGCCCCCCCACGCCCGCAGCACAGATACGCAGTATTTT.

The genes are TRBV19 and TRBJ2-7; 8 bases agree with TRBD1. J was trimmed by 5 bases and V by 3 bases; bases with no gene match: 6. Germline lookup yields CDR1 LNHDA and CDR2 SQIVND (reference sequence). This CDR3 region has 14 residues. The CDR3 sequence: CASSMLQGAHEQYF. DNA of the CDR3: TGTGCCAGTAGTATGTTGCAGGGGGCCCACGAGCAGTACTTC.

The gene calls are TRBV15 and TRBJ2-3; 8 positions match TRBD1. This CDR3 region has 13 residues. Germline V gene data show CDR1 as LNHNV and CDR2 as YYDKDF (reference sequence). V was pared by 5 bases and J by 12 bases, with 10 bases of the junction left unmatched. The CDR3 DNA sequence: TGTGCCACCAGCGAGACCGGGACAGGCAATCAGTATTTT. Translating gives CATSETGTGNQYF.

The J gene is TRBJ1-6, the V gene TRBV6-5; 9 bases agree with TRBD1. This CDR3 spans 12 amino acids. The germline gives CDR1 MNHEY, CDR2 SVGAGI. V gave up 9 bases and J gave up 9 bases; unmatched junction bases: 3. The CDR3 loop reads CASKTGGSPLHF. The CDR3 DNA sequence: TGTGCCAGTAAGACAGGGGGTTCACCCCTCCACTTT.

The chain links TRBV6-5 to TRBJ2-7, with 9 bases aligning to TRBD1. J was trimmed by 2 bases and V by 8 bases; bases with no gene match: 7. Looked up from germline, CDR1 is MNHEY and CDR2 is SVGAGI. The CDR3 is made up of 14 amino acids. This CDR3 is CASLPDRGPYEQYF. The CDR3 coding sequence is TGTGCCAGCTTACCGGACAGGGGCCCCTACGAGCAGTACTTC.

The gene calls are TRBV11-3 and TRBJ2-1; 12 nucleotides line up with TRBD2. After removal of 5 bases from V and 9 bases from J, the junction contained 14 bases not matched to a gene. Germline assignment: CDR1 SGHNT and CDR2 YENEEA. This CDR3 comprises 17 residues. The CDR3 sequence: CASSLSLGLAGSSEQFF. For the CDR3, the DNA is TGTGCCAGCAGCCTGAGCCTAGGACTAGCGGGGAGCAGTGAGCAGTTCTTC.

The V call is TRBV15, the J call TRBJ1-4, with D tentatively TRBD1 (6 bases). The CDR3 extends over 14 amino acids. V was shortened by 5 bases and J by 1 base, with 8 bases between the two germline ends. Germline values: CDR1 LNHNV, CDR2 YYDKDF (reference sequence). The CDR3 loop reads CATSPQGTNEKLFF. DNA of the CDR3: TGTGCCACCAGCCCACAGGGAACTAATGAAAAACTGTTTTTT.

This chain links TRBV3-1 (or the pseudogene TRBV3-2) with TRBJ1-1; TRBD1 aligns across 8 bases. From germline, CDR1 is LGHDT and CDR2 YNNKEL (reference sequence). Germline trimming cut 4 bases from V and 4 bases from J; bases unmatched to any gene: 2. The length of the CDR3 is 13 residues. Here the CDR3 DNA reads TGTGCCAGCAGCCTCGGACAGGGCACTGAAGCTTTCTTT. This translates into CASSLGQGTEAFF.

The V gene is TRBV9, the J gene TRBJ1-4, with D perhaps matching TRBD1 (6 bases). The CDR3 runs to 15 residues. The ends were cut back, 3 bases at V and 12 bases at J, with 21 bases in the middle. CDR1 SGDLS and CDR2 YYNGEE come from the germline V gene. CDR3 amino acids: CASSASPGGGPELFF. The CDR3 nucleotides read TGTGCCAGCAGCGCCTCACCCGGGGGGGGCCCGGAACTGTTTTTT.

The chain joins TRBV5-1 to TRBJ2-2; TRBD2 aligns across 9 bases. Per the germline V gene, CDR1 is SGHRS and CDR2 is YFSETQ. With V trimmed by 4 bases and J by 1 base, 8 bases remained unmatched. This CDR3 contains 17 residues. CDR3 sequence reads: CASSLRSGGRNTGELFF. CDR3 bases: TGCGCCAGCAGCCTCCGTAGCGGGGGCCGGAACACCGGGGAGCTGTTTTTT.

This chain links TRBV6-5 with TRBJ2-3; 8 bases line up with TRBD1. The germline CDR1 and CDR2 sequences are MNHEY and SVGAGI. CDR3 length: 15 residues. V gave up 2 bases and J gave up 2 bases; unmatched junction bases: 3. CDR3: CASSYRDRSTDTQYF. The CDR3 bases are TGTGCCAGCAGTTACCGGGACAGGTCCACAGATACGCAGTATTTT.

Only a few counts were recorded for this clone. The genes are TRBV12-3 or TRBV12-4 and TRBJ2-5, with TRBD1 matching over 8 bases. The CDR3 extends over 13 amino acids. With 6 bases clipped from V and 4 bases from J, the junction kept 4 bases outside the gene matches. CDR3 sequence reads: CASRRTGIETQYF. The DNA of the CDR3 is TGTGCCAGCAGACGGACAGGGATAGAGACCCAGTACTTC.